This TCR beta chain is drawn from a study of blood T cell repertoires in COVID-19. Study-level information: T cells, B-cell-depleted T cells, or PBMCs provided the cDNA or gDNA that served as material.

Data came from immunoSEQ multiplex PCR; TCRdb stores just in-frame clones and leaves some out. The profile shows about 370,000 clones, roughly nine tenths of them singletons. Across about two dozen US areas, participants ranged in age from 18 to 89 years. Germline CDR1 and CDR2: MNHEY and SVGAGI. The trim removed 6 bases at V and 7 bases at J, leaving 7 bases unmatched. The CDR3 runs to 15 residues. The sequenced material came from PBMCs or T cells enriched from blood (not recorded which). V is TRBV6-5 and J is TRBJ1-6; TRBD1 matches 9 bases. This clonotype was obtained from a man between 18 and 35 years old who had recovered from COVID-19. CDR3 sequence reads: CASSARTGVNSPLHF. The CDR3 DNA reads as TGTGCCAGCAGCGCGAGGACAGGGGTGAATTCACCCCTCCACTTT.